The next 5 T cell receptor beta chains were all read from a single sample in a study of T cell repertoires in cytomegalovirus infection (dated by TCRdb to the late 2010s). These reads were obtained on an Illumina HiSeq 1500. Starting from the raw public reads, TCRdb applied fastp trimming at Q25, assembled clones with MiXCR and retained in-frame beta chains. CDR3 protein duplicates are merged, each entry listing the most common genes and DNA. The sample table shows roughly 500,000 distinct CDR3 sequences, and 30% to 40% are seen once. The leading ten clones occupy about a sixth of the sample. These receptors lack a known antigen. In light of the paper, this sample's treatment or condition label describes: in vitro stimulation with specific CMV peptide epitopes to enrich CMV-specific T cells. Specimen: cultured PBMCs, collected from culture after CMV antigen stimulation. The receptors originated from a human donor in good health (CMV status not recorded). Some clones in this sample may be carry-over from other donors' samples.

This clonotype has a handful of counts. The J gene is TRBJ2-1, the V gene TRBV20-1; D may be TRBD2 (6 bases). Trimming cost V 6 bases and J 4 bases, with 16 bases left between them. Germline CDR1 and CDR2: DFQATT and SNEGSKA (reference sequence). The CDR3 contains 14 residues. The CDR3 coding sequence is TGCAGTGCCCCTAAGGCTAGCGCTTACAATGAGCAGTTCTTC. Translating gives CSAPKASAYNEQFF.

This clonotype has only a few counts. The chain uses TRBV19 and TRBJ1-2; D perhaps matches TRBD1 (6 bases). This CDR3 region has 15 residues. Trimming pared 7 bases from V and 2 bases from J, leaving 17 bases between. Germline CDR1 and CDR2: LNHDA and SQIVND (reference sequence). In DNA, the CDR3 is TGTGCCAGTACCCACCGAGGGGGTTGGAACTATGGCTACACCTTC. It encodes CASTHRGGWNYGYTF.

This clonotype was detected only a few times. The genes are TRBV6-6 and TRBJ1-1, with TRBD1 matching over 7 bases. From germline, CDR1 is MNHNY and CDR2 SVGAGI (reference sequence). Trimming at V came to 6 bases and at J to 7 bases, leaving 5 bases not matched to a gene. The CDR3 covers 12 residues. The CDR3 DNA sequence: TGTGCCAGCAGGGGACAGAGCTTTGAAGCTTTCTTT. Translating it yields CASRGQSFEAFF.

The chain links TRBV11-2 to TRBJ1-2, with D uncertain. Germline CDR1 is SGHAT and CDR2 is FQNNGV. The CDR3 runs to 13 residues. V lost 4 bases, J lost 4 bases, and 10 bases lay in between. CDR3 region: CASSSDGLYGYTF. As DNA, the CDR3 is TGTGCCAGCAGCTCCGACGGCCTCTATGGCTACACCTTC.

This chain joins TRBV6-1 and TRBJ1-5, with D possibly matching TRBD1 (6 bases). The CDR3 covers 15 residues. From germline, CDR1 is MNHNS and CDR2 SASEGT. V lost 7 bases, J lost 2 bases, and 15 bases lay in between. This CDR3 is CASTAGVSGNQPQHF. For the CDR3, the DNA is TGTGCCAGCACCGCAGGGGTATCGGGCAATCAGCCCCAGCATTTT.